This T cell receptor (beta chain) was identified during a study of blood T cell repertoires in COVID-19. Study background: Acute and convalescent COVID-19 samples came from the United States, Italy and Spain. The cDNA or gDNA used as material had been derived from T cells, B-cell-depleted T cells, or PBMCs.

The CDR3 has 14 amino acids. The germline gives CDR1 SGHTA, CDR2 FQGNSA. V lost 5 bases and J 2 bases, leaving 11 bases between the germline ends. The data were produced by immunoSEQ multiplex PCR, yet TCRdb's version contains in-frame clones alone and is incomplete. The data hold nearly 250,000 clones, with approximately 84% observed a single time. The source of this sequence is a woman at least 80 years old with acute or convalescent COVID-19. The sample was peripheral blood. V gene TRBV7-2 combines with J gene TRBJ2-3; a possible D gene is TRBD1 (5 bases). CDR3 amino acids: CASSQGHYTDTQYF. The CDR3 DNA follows: TGTGCCAGCAGCCAAGGACACTACACAGATACGCAGTATTTT.